This T cell receptor beta chain was captured in a study of response to subunit inactivated influenza vaccine. Study results and limitations: The study's authors posited that every seasonal influenza vaccination enlists few new T cells.

This clonotype was detected only a few times. The antigen is undetermined. TCRdb independently ran MiXCR on the RT-PCR reads; one entry per CDR3 protein. Seen here are about 620,000 distinct CDR3 sequences, about an eighth observed once, and the top ten hold roughly 10%. V was pared by 5 bases and J by 5 bases, with 31 bases between. CDR3 size: 20 residues. Germline V CDR1 and CDR2: MDHEN, SYDVKM. The rearrangement uses TRBV28 and TRBJ1-5; D is unclear. The receptor was derived from a man aged 50 to 59 who received an inactivated influenza vaccine. The sample here was PBMCs from blood, taken on the day of vaccination. CDR3 in amino acids: CASSGVGIISELLRDQPQHF. The CDR3 DNA reads TGTGCCAGCAGTGGTGTCGGTATCATCAGTGAATTGCTAAGGGATCAGCCCCAGCATTTT.